The 20 T cell receptor beta chains below were found in one sample sequenced in a study of cytomegalovirus exposure and HLA in healthy donors. PCR primers comprised 60 Vbeta and 13 Jbeta primers. Clones were read by immunoSEQ multiplex PCR, and TCRdb kept only the in-frame ones, dropping some. This sample's table has some 110,000 clones. Input material: PBMCs. These receptors were collected from a man aged 30 to 39 in good health and CMV-seronegative.

This chain connects TRBV7-8 to TRBJ2-7; no reliable D call. CDR1 SGHVS and CDR2 FQNEAQ come from the germline V gene. V was cut by 2 bases and J by 6 bases, with 8 bases left in between. The CDR3 runs to 12 residues. The CDR3 protein is CASSLTSTEQYF. The CDR3 DNA is TGTGCCAGCAGCTTAACCTCTACCGAGCAGTACTTC.

The chain recombines TRBV9 with TRBJ2-1, with D maybe TRBD2 (7 bases). The V gene's germline CDR1 is SGDLS and CDR2 YYNGEE. CDR3 size: 19 residues. Trimming shortened V by 0 bases and J by 0 bases, and 19 bases separated the two germline ends. The CDR3 loop reads CASSVVVGGGQNSYNEQFF. CDR3 nucleotide sequence: TGTGCCAGCAGCGTAGTTGTTGGCGGGGGACAAAACTCCTACAATGAGCAGTTCTTC. The full variable domain, its missing parts supplied by reference TRBV9 and TRBJ2-1, is DSGVTQTPKHLITATGQRVTLRCSPRSGDLSVYWYQQSLDQGLQFLIQYYNGEERAKGNILERFSAQQFPDLHSELNLSSLELGDSALYFCASSVVVGGGQNSYNEQFFGPGTRLTVL.

This sequence joins TRBV15 and TRBJ2-1; 7 nucleotides align to TRBD1. The ends lost 1 base at V and 6 bases at J; junction bases unmatched: 9. The CDR3 loop spans 16 amino acids. CDR1 is LNHNV and CDR2 is YYDKDF in the germline V gene (reference sequence). Here the CDR3 DNA reads TGTGCCACCAGCAGAGGAGGGGGCGGTTATGGCAATGAGCAGTTCTTC. This encodes CATSRGGGGYGNEQFF. The full variable domain, completed using reference TRBV15 and TRBJ2-1, is DAMVIQNPRYQVTQFGKPVTLSCSQTLNHNVMYWYQQKSSQAPKLLFHYYDKDFNNEADTPDNFQSRRPNTSFCFLDIRSPGLGDTAMYLCATSRGGGGYGNEQFFGPGTRLTVL.

The V and J genes are TRBV30 and TRBJ1-4; 10 nucleotides line up with TRBD1. Germline loops: CDR1 GTSNPN, CDR2 SVGIG (reference sequence). Trimming took 0 bases from V and 8 from J; bases not matched to a gene: 6. The CDR3 contains 15 residues. CDR3 bases: TGTGCCTGGAGTGTTCCGGGACAGGGGCACGAAAAACTGTTTTTT. Translating gives CAWSVPGQGHEKLFF.

The genes are TRBV27 and TRBJ2-5; no clear D gene. This CDR3 is 11 amino acids long. V lost 3 bases, J lost 4 bases, and 3 bases lay in between. Germline V lookup: CDR1 MNHEY, CDR2 SMNVEV (reference sequence). For the CDR3, the DNA is TGTGCCAGCAGTTTCAGAGAGACCCAGTACTTC. This gives the protein CASSFRETQYF.

This chain links TRBV5-1 with TRBJ2-5, with 9 positions matching TRBD1. Germline V gives CDR1 SGHRS, CDR2 YFSETQ. The V segment lost 4 bases and the J segment 5 bases; nucleotides outside the gene matches: 3. The CDR3 is made up of 13 amino acids. The CDR3 region has the DNA TGCGCCAGCAGCGATGGGACAGGGGAGACCCAGTACTTC. Translated, it gives CASSDGTGETQYF. Drawing the rest from reference TRBV5-1 and TRBJ2-5, the complete variable domain is KAGVTQTPRYLIKTRGQQVTLSCSPISGHRSVSWYQQTPGQGLQFLFEYFSETQRNKGNFPGRFSGRQFSNSRSEMNVSTLELGDSALYLCASSDGTGETQYFGPGTRLLVL.

This chain connects TRBV29-1 to TRBJ2-3; 9 bases agree with TRBD1. Germline assignment: CDR1 SQVTM and CDR2 ANQGSEA. Unmatched junction bases numbered 5, after V lost 8 bases and J lost 5 bases. The CDR3 runs to 12 residues. This chain's CDR3 is CSLQGAGDTQYF. The CDR3, as DNA: TGCAGCTTACAGGGGGCGGGAGATACGCAGTATTTT.

The chain has TRBV19 and TRBJ1-5; D not certain. V was clipped by 1 base and J by 5 bases, with 6 bases between them. Germline V gives CDR1 LNHDA, CDR2 SQIVND (reference sequence). This CDR3 is 13 amino acids long. CDR3 sequence reads: CASSIGPYQPQHF. In nucleotides, the CDR3 is TGTGCCAGTAGTATAGGTCCTTATCAGCCCCAGCATTTT.

V is TRBV5-1 and J is TRBJ1-1, with D perhaps matching TRBD1 (5 bases). The V and J ends lost 3 bases and 2 bases respectively, with 11 bases between them. The CDR3 loop spans 14 amino acids. Germline loops: CDR1 SGHRS, CDR2 YFSETQ. The CDR3 reads CASSSDRPNTEAFF. Here the CDR3 DNA reads TGCGCCAGCAGCTCTGACAGACCAAACACTGAAGCTTTCTTT.

This rearrangement joins TRBV13 to TRBJ2-7, with 7 bases fitting TRBD2. Per germline, CDR1 PRHDT and CDR2 FYEKMQ (reference sequence). This CDR3 comprises 15 residues. V gave up 2 bases and J gave up 2 bases; unmatched junction bases: 6. CDR3 nucleotide sequence: TGTGCCAGCAGCTTACTCGGGGGGAAGACCTACGAGCAGTACTTC. It translates to CASSLLGGKTYEQYF.

The chain joins TRBV6-5 to TRBJ1-1; 9 positions agree with TRBD1. V was clipped by 8 bases and J by 3 bases; unmatched bases: 13. The CDR3 runs to 16 residues. Germline lookup yields CDR1 MNHEY and CDR2 SVGAGI. The CDR3 loop reads CASGSNRGLPDTEAFF. The DNA of the CDR3 is TGTGCCAGCGGTTCGAACAGGGGGCTCCCAGACACTGAAGCTTTCTTT.

This chain joins TRBV29-1 and TRBJ1-2, with D perhaps matching TRBD1 (6 bases). This CDR3 contains 12 residues. V was shortened by 7 bases and J by 7 bases, with 16 bases between the two germline ends. Germline CDR1 and CDR2: SQVTM and ANQGSEA. CDR3: CSDWARGGGYTF. CDR3 coding DNA: TGCAGCGATTGGGCCCGAGGGGGTGGCTACACCTTC.

The gene calls are TRBV2 and TRBJ1-4; D might be TRBD1 (6 bases). Trimming stripped 7 bases from V and 8 bases from J, with 17 bases between. The CDR3 loop spans 14 amino acids. Germline V gene data show CDR1 as SNHLY and CDR2 as FYNNEI. This chain's CDR3 is CASMDQGIGEKLFF. In DNA, the CDR3 is TGTGCCAGCATGGACCAGGGGATAGGGGAAAAACTGTTTTTT.

The chain combines TRBV5-1 with TRBJ2-7; 8 positions agree with TRBD2. The CDR3 consists of 21 residues. Unmatched junction bases numbered 26, after V lost 3 bases and J lost 3 bases. The germline CDR1 and CDR2 sequences are SGHRS and YFSETQ. CDR3 DNA sequence: TGCGCCAGCAGCTCGCCGAGCGCACCTTCCCTCCGCGAGCGGGGGAGCTACGAGCAGTACTTC. It is translated as CASSSPSAPSLRERGSYEQYF.

The chain recombines TRBV5-1 with TRBJ1-5; D is unresolved. Germline lookup yields CDR1 SGHRS and CDR2 YFSETQ. V lost 0 bases and J lost 7, with 8 bases in between. This CDR3 is 13 amino acids long. The CDR3 loop reads CASSLAEGQPQHF. The CDR3 bases are TGCGCCAGCAGCTTGGCGGAGGGACAGCCCCAGCATTTT.

The rearrangement links TRBV7-2 to TRBJ2-5; D might be TRBD2 (7 bases). CDR3 length: 14 amino acids. V was pared by 4 bases and J by 5 bases, with 14 bases between. Germline-derived CDR1 and CDR2 are SGHTA and FQGNSA. The CDR3 here is CASSWTGGGETQYF. CDR3 nucleotide sequence: TGTGCCAGCAGCTGGACGGGGGGCGGGGAGACCCAGTACTTC.

V and J are TRBV7-2 and TRBJ2-7, with a possible D match to TRBD1 (6 bases). This CDR3 contains 17 residues. The germline gives CDR1 SGHTA, CDR2 FQGNSA. V was shortened by 4 bases and J by 5 bases, with 24 bases between the two germline ends. CDR3 in DNA: TGTGCCAGCAGCTCAAGACAGACCAGGGGACCGTTCGACGAGCAGTACTTC. This translates into CASSSRQTRGPFDEQYF. Full variable domain (missing parts from reference TRBV7-2 and TRBJ2-7): GAGVSQSPSNKVTEKGKDVELRCDPISGHTALYWYRQSLGQGLEFLIYFQGNSAPDKSGLPSDRFSAERTGGSVSTLTIQRTQQEDSAVYLCASSSRQTRGPFDEQYFGPGTRLTVT.

The chain is built from TRBV5-4 and TRBJ2-7; D remains unclear. The CDR3 has 15 amino acids. CDR1 and CDR2 (germline): SGHNT, YYREEE (reference sequence). The V gene lost 5 bases and the J gene lost 1 base, with 16 bases spanning the gap. CDR3 region: CASSMGTFPSYEQYF. DNA for the CDR3: TGTGCCAGCAGTATGGGCACTTTCCCGTCCTACGAGCAGTACTTC. Variable domain in full (rest from reference TRBV5-4 and TRBJ2-7): ETGVTQSPTHLIKTRGQQVTLRCSSQSGHNTVSWYQQALGQGPQFIFQYYREEENGRGNFPPRFSGLQFPNYSSELNVNALELDDSALYLCASSMGTFPSYEQYFGPGTRLTVT.

The rearrangement joins TRBV6-5 to TRBJ2-3; 11 bases align to TRBD2. The ends lost 4 bases at V and 2 bases at J; junction bases unmatched: 5. This CDR3 contains 16 residues. Germline CDR1 and CDR2: MNHEY and SVGAGI. CDR3 protein: CASSSGTSGATDTQYF. The DNA for the CDR3 is TGTGCCAGCAGTTCTGGGACTAGCGGAGCCACAGATACGCAGTATTTT.

V gene TRBV5-1 combines with J gene TRBJ2-1; 7 nucleotides line up with TRBD2. Germline V CDR1 and CDR2: SGHRS, YFSETQ. CDR3 length: 16 residues. Trimming at V came to 7 bases and at J to 0 bases, leaving 10 bases not matched to a gene. The CDR3 spells CASLPGGGGSYNEQFF. The CDR3 DNA follows: TGCGCCAGCCTACCCGGCGGCGGGGGCTCCTACAATGAGCAGTTCTTC.